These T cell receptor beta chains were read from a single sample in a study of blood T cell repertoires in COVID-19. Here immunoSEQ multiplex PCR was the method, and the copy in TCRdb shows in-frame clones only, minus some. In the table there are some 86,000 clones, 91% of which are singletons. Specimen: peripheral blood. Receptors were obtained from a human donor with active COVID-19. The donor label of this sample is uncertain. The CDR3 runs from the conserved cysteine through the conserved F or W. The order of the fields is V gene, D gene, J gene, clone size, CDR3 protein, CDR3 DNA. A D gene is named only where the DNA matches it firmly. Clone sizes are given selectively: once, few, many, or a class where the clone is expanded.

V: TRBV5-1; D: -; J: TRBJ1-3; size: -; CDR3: CASSLVPLSGNTIYF; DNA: TGCGCCAGCAGCTTGGTTCCCCTCTCTGGAAACACCATATATTTT
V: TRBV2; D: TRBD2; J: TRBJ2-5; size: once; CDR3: CASSERSGGETQYF; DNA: TGTGCCAGCAGTGAAAGGAGCGGGGGAGAGACCCAGTACTTC
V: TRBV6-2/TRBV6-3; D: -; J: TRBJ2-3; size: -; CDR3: CASSPDSRRGLTDTQYF; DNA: TGTGCCAGCAGTCCCGACTCGCGGCGGGGGCTCACAGATACGCAGTATTTT
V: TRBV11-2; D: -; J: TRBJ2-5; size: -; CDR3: CASSFGSQETQYF; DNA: TGTGCCAGCAGCTTTGGTAGTCAAGAGACCCAGTACTTC
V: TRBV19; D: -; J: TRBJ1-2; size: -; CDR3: CASSISGAYGYTF; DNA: TGTGCCAGTAGTATAAGTGGAGCCTATGGCTACACCTTC
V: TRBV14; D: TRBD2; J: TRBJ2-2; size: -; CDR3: CASSQVILRGAAANTGELFF; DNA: TGTGCCAGCAGCCAAGTAATCTTGCGGGGGGCCGCGGCGAACACCGGGGAGCTGTTTTTT
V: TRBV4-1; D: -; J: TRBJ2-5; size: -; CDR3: CASSQVPGQQETQYF; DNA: TGCGCCAGCAGCCAAGTTCCAGGCCAACAAGAGACCCAGTACTTC
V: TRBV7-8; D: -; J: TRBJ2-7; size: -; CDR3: CASRKETDSSYEQYF; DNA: TGTGCCAGTAGAAAGGAGACAGATTCGTCCTACGAGCAGTACTTC
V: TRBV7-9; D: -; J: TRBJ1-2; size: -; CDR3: CASSLAPRIYGYTF; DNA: TGTGCCAGCAGCTTAGCGCCCAGAATCTATGGCTACACCTTC
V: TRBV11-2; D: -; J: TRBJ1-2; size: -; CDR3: CASSLGGRYGYTF; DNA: TGTGCCAGCAGCTTGGGGGGGAGGTATGGCTACACCTTC
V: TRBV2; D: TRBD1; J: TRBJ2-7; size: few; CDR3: CASSRTGVGDEQYF; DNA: TGTGCCAGCAGTAGGACAGGGGTCGGCGACGAGCAGTACTTC
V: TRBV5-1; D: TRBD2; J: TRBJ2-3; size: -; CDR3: CASSGTSGGRPDTQYF; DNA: TGCGCCAGCAGCGGGACTAGCGGGGGCCGTCCAGATACGCAGTATTTT
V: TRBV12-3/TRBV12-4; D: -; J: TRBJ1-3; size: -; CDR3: CASSLPEGNTIYF; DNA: TGTGCCAGCAGTTTACCGGAGGGAAACACCATATATTTT
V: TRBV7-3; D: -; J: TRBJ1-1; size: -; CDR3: CASSLTAGGPGNTEAFF; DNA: TGTGCCAGCAGCTTAACCGCGGGGGGACCGGGGAACACTGAAGCTTTCTTT
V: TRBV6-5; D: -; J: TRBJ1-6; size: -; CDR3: CASSPGNHNSPLHF; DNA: TGTGCCAGCAGCCCCGGGAATCATAATTCACCCCTCCACTTT
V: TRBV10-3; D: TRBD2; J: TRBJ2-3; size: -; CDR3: CAISASSGAADTQYF; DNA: TGTGCCATCAGTGCCTCTAGCGGGGCGGCGGATACGCAGTATTTT
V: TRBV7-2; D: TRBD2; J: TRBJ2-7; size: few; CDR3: CATQRGERYEQYF; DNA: TGTGCCACTCAGCGGGGGGAACGGTACGAGCAGTACTTC
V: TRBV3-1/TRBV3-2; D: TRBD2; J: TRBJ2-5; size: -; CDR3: CASSVFGTSQETQYF; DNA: TGTGCCAGCTCGGTATTCGGGACTAGCCAAGAGACCCAGTACTTC
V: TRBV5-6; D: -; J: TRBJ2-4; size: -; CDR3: CASSSPGHLAKNIQYF; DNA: TGTGCCAGCAGCTCCCCAGGGCATTTAGCCAAAAACATTCAGTACTTC
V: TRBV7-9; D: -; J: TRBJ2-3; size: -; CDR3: CASSHRVGADTQYF; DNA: TGTGCCAGCAGCCACAGGGTAGGCGCAGATACGCAGTATTTT
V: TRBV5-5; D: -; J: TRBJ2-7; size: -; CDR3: CASSLIQGPGPYEQYF; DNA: TGTGCCAGCAGCCTAATACAGGGCCCGGGCCCCTACGAGCAGTACTTC
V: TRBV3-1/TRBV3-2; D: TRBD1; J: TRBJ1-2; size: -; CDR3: CASSQVPKGQGYGYTF; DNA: TGTGCCAGCAGCCAAGTTCCTAAGGGACAGGGATATGGCTACACCTTC
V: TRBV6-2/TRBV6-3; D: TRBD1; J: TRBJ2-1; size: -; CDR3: CASSSPGGGRSYNEQFF; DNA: TGTGCCAGCAGTTCCCCAGGGGGCGGTCGCTCCTACAATGAGCAGTTCTTC
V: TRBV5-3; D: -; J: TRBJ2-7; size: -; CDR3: CARSPFDEQYF; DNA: TGTGCCAGAAGCCCCTTTGACGAGCAGTACTTC
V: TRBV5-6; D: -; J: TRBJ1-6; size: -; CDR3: CASSSLRDSGNNSPLHF; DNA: TGTGCCAGCAGCTCCTTACGGGACTCGGGGAATAATTCACCCCTCCACTTT
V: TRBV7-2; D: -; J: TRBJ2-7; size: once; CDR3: CASSLVRSSGSYEQYF; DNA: TGTGCCAGCAGCTTAGTGAGGAGCTCGGGCTCCTACGAGCAGTACTTC
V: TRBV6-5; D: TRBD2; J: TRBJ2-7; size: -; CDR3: CASSPTTSGVYEQYF; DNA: TGTGCCAGCAGTCCAACGACTAGCGGGGTTTACGAGCAGTACTTC
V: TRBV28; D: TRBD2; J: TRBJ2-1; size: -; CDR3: CASSSAGGQAYNEQFF; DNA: TGTGCCAGCAGTTCAGCGGGGGGGCAAGCCTACAATGAGCAGTTCTTC
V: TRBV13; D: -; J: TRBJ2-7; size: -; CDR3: CASSRGTASRNF; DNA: TGTGCCAGCAGCCGGGGGACAGCGAGTCGTAACTTC
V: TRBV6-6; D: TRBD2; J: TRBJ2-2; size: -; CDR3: CASSPWGASGITNTGELFF; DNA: TGTGCCAGCAGTCCTTGGGGGGCTAGCGGGATTACGAACACCGGGGAGCTGTTTTTT
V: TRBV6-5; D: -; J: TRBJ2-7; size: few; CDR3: CASGGLHSAVYEQYF; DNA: TGTGCCAGCGGAGGCCTTCATAGCGCGGTCTACGAGCAGTACTTC
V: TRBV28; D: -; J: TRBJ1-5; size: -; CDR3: CASSYDSNSNQPQHF; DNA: TGTGCCAGCAGCTACGACAGTAATAGCAATCAGCCCCAGCATTTT
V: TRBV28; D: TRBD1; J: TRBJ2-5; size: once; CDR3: CASSPDRTGRQETQYF; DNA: TGTGCCAGCAGCCCTGACCGGACAGGGAGACAAGAGACCCAGTACTTC
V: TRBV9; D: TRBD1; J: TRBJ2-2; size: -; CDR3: CASSASPGQGHTGELFF; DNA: TGTGCCAGCAGCGCCAGCCCGGGACAGGGTCACACCGGGGAGCTGTTTTTT
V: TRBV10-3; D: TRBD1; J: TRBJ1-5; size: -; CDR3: CAISAGQPNQPQHF; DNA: TGTGCCATCAGTGCGGGACAGCCTAATCAGCCCCAGCATTTT
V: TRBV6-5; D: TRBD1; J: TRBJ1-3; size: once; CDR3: CASSYVAGGGNTIYF; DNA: TGTGCCAGCAGTTACGTTGCAGGGGGGGGAAACACCATATATTTT
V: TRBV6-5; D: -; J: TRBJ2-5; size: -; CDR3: CASSPRDFQETQYF; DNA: TGTGCCAGCAGTCCCCGGGACTTCCAAGAGACCCAGTACTTC
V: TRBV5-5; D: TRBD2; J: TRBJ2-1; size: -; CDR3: CASSLGLAGGYNEQFF; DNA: TGTGCCAGCAGCTTGGGGCTAGCGGGGGGCTACAATGAGCAGTTCTTC
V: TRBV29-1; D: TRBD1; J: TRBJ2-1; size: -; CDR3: CSVGQVGNEQFF; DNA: TGCAGCGTGGGACAGGTGGGCAATGAGCAGTTCTTC
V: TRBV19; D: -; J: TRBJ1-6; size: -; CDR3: CASSIEGAADNSPLHF; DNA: TGTGCCAGTAGTATAGAGGGGGCCGCCGATAATTCACCCCTCCACTTT
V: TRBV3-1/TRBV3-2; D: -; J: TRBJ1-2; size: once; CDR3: CASSQDAGSYGYTF; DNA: TGTGCCAGCAGCCAAGATGCGGGATCCTATGGCTACACCTTC
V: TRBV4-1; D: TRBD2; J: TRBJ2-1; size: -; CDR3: CASSQEIRGGGKVEQFF; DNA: TGCGCCAGCAGCCAAGAGATACGGGGGGGCGGGAAAGTTGAGCAGTTCTTC